These 20 T cell receptor beta chains were all obtained from the same sample, sequenced in a study of T cells after posttransplantation cyclophosphamide. The naive gate required viable CD3+CD4+ or CD3+CD8+ cells with CCR7+CD45RA+CD45RO-CD95-CD27+CD28+ phenotype. Profiling relied on immunoSEQ multiplex PCR, and the TCRdb table lists in-frame clones only, not all of them. The sample includes 20,000 to 25,000 clones, 97% of them seen just once. The sample consisted of naive CD4+ T cells sorted from PBMCs. These TCRs come from a man aged 50 to 59 in good health, CMV-negative, and a related stem cell transplant donor.

This rearrangement joins TRBV19 to TRBJ1-1; D is perhaps TRBD1 (5 bases). Germline CDR1 is LNHDA and CDR2 is SQIVND (reference sequence). The length of the CDR3 is 15 residues. Trimming stripped 5 bases from V and 1 base from J, with 14 bases between. CDR3 nucleotides: TGTGCCAGTAGTCTCGGGCAGGGCAGGAACACTGAAGCTTTCTTT. Protein sequence: CASSLGQGRNTEAFF.

This chain connects TRBV7-3 to TRBJ1-2; 7 bases line up with TRBD1. The CDR3 loop spans 13 amino acids. Trimming removed 5 bases from V and 6 bases from J; junction bases left unmatched: 6. The germline V gene encodes CDR1 SGHTA and CDR2 FQGTGA. CDR3 region: CASSLTGRDGYTF. CDR3 bases: TGTGCCAGCAGCCTGACAGGGCGGGATGGCTACACCTTC. The full variable domain, in which reference TRBV7-3 and TRBJ1-2 provide the parts outside the CDR3, is GAGVSQTPSNKVTEKGKYVELRCDPISGHTALYWYRQSLGQGPEFLIYFQGTGAADDSGLPNDRFFAVRPEGSVSTLKIQRTERGDSAVYLCASSLTGRDGYTFGSGTRLTVV.

The chain couples TRBV5-1 to TRBJ1-1; tentatively, D is TRBD1 (5 bases). V lost 4 bases and J 4 bases, leaving 11 bases between the germline ends. This CDR3 has 13 amino acids. Germline CDR1 SGHRS, CDR2 YFSETQ. The CDR3 loop is CASSARGSTEAFF. For the CDR3, the DNA is TGCGCCAGCAGCGCTAGGGGAAGCACTGAAGCTTTCTTT.

The chain carries TRBV15 and TRBJ1-5, with 8 bases fitting TRBD1. Germline CDR1 and CDR2: LNHNV and YYDKDF (reference sequence). The CDR3 spans 16 residues. With V trimmed by 3 bases and J by 6 bases, 10 bases remained unmatched. In DNA, the CDR3 is TGTGCCACCAGCAGCCCTCAACCAGGGGGCACTCAGCCCCAGCATTTT. Protein sequence: CATSSPQPGGTQPQHF.

The rearrangement links TRBV6-5 to TRBJ2-7; D is uncertain. The V and J ends lost 4 bases and 0 bases respectively, with 10 bases between them. This CDR3 is built from 14 residues. Germline CDR1 reads MNHEY; CDR2 reads SVGAGI. The CDR3 sequence: CASSLETGSYEQYF. The CDR3 coding sequence is TGTGCCAGCAGTTTAGAGACGGGCTCCTACGAGCAGTACTTC.

The chain uses TRBV5-1 and TRBJ1-1, with a weak D call TRBD1 (6 bases). In germline, CDR1 is SGHRS, CDR2 YFSETQ. The length of the CDR3 is 15 residues. Trimming took 2 bases from V and 1 from J, leaving 12 bases between them. The CDR3 loop reads CASSFGGVGNTEAFF. The DNA for the CDR3 is TGCGCCAGCAGCTTTGGGGGCGTGGGGAACACTGAAGCTTTCTTT.

The chain couples TRBV2 to TRBJ2-5; the match to TRBD1 covers 8 bases. V shed 11 bases and J 5 bases; nucleotides not matched to a gene: 4. From germline, CDR1 is SNHLY and CDR2 FYNNEI. The CDR3 runs to 11 residues. The CDR3 sequence: CARRDRETQYF. DNA for the CDR3: TGTGCCCGACGGGACAGGGAGACCCAGTACTTC.

This chain connects TRBV5-1 to TRBJ2-5; 8 positions agree with TRBD1. The CDR3 sequence is 14 residues long. V lost 0 bases and J lost 5; bases outside the gene matches: 3. Germline V lookup: CDR1 SGHRS, CDR2 YFSETQ. This chain's CDR3 is CASSLAGQGETQYF. The CDR3 nucleotides are TGCGCCAGCAGCTTGGCTGGACAGGGCGAGACCCAGTACTTC.

This rearrangement joins TRBV5-4 to TRBJ1-3; tentative D call: TRBD1 (6 bases). V gave up 4 bases and J gave up 0 bases, with 11 bases separating them. The CDR3 has 15 amino acids. Germline-derived CDR1 and CDR2 are SGHNT and YYREEE (reference sequence). The CDR3 region has the DNA TGTGCCAGCAGCCTGGACAGTGGCTCTGGAAACACCATATATTTT. This gives the protein CASSLDSGSGNTIYF.

This chain uses TRBV6-6 with TRBJ2-2; unclear D gene. Germline CDR1 is MNHNY and CDR2 is SVGAGI (reference sequence). V lost 5 bases, J lost 0 bases, and 7 bases lay in between. The CDR3 consists of 14 residues. This CDR3 is CASSTTSNTGELFF. DNA for the CDR3: TGTGCCAGCAGTACGACATCGAACACCGGGGAGCTGTTTTTT.

This clone has a single count. The chain carries TRBV7-2 and TRBJ2-7, with TRBD2 identical over 13 bases. The germline CDR1 and CDR2 sequences are SGHTA and FQGNSA. This CDR3 comprises 15 residues. Trimming removed 5 bases from V and 5 bases from J; junction bases left unmatched: 6. CDR3 coding DNA: TGTGCCAGCAGCCAACTAGCGGGGGGGCTGAACGAGCAGTACTTC. Amino acid sequence: CASSQLAGGLNEQYF.

This chain joins TRBV28 and TRBJ2-1; tentative D call: TRBD2 (6 bases). Trimming left V 8 bases short and J 4 bases short, with 21 bases between. Looked up from germline, CDR1 is MDHEN and CDR2 is SYDVKM. The length of the CDR3 is 16 residues. The CDR3 is CASHVAGTTLYNEQFF. The CDR3 nucleotides read TGTGCCAGCCACGTGGCGGGGACGACGCTATACAATGAGCAGTTCTTC.

This chain joins TRBV19 and TRBJ2-5; 7 nucleotides agree with TRBD2. Near its end, the DNA agrees better with TRBJ2-7, so the J call may be wrong. Per the germline V gene, CDR1 is LNHDA and CDR2 is SQIVND (reference sequence). The CDR3 is made up of 15 amino acids. CDR3 sequence (DNA): TGTGCCAGTAGCAAGGGGAGGGAGAGCTCCTACGAGCAGTACTTC. It yields the protein CASSKGRESSYEQYF.

The chain is built from TRBV10-3 and TRBJ2-1; 9 nucleotides match TRBD2. Looked up from germline, CDR1 is ENHRY and CDR2 is SYGVKD. Trimming cost V 1 base and J 11 bases; bases outside gene matches: 9. The CDR3 runs 15 residues. CDR3 in amino acids: CAISELEGLAGKQFF. For the CDR3, the DNA is TGTGCCATCAGTGAGTTAGAGGGTCTAGCGGGGAAGCAGTTCTTC.

The rearrangement links TRBV7-9 to TRBJ2-2, with D hard to call. CDR1 and CDR2 (germline): SEHNR, FQNEAQ (reference sequence). V lost 2 bases to trimming and J lost 6 bases, with 7 bases between them. This CDR3 region has 13 residues. The CDR3 nucleotides read TGTGCCAGCAGCTTAATCCGAGCCGGGGAGCTGTTTTTT. Protein: CASSLIRAGELFF.

The chain joins TRBV9 to TRBJ1-3; D not certain. The ends were cut back, 0 bases at V and 0 bases at J, with 4 bases in the middle. Per the germline V gene, CDR1 is SGDLS and CDR2 is YYNGEE. The CDR3 loop spans 14 amino acids. CDR3 sequence: CASSVASSGNTIYF. The DNA for the CDR3 is TGTGCCAGCAGCGTAGCCAGCTCTGGAAACACCATATATTTT.

V usage is TRBV5-4 and J usage is TRBJ2-5, with 7 bases aligning to TRBD1. Germline lookup yields CDR1 SGHNT and CDR2 YYREEE (reference sequence). There are 15 residues in the CDR3. With V trimmed by 2 bases and J by 5 bases, 9 bases remained unmatched. This CDR3 reads CASSLGTAGRETQYF. CDR3 DNA sequence: TGTGCCAGCAGCTTAGGGACAGCAGGCCGGGAGACCCAGTACTTC.

This clone showed up just once. The gene calls are TRBV6-6 and TRBJ1-2, with TRBD1 matching over 7 bases. J gave up 5 bases and V 5 bases, and 14 bases lay outside the gene matches. The CDR3 has 16 residues. Germline lookup yields CDR1 MNHNY and CDR2 SVGAGI (reference sequence). DNA of the CDR3: TGTGCCAGCAGTCGGACCGACGGGGTGACAGGGTATGGCTACACCTTC. Its protein product is CASSRTDGVTGYGYTF.

The chain carries TRBV7-9 and TRBJ2-2; 8 bases are a match to TRBD2. From germline, CDR1 is SEHNR and CDR2 FQNEAQ (reference sequence). The trim removed 9 bases at V and 1 base at J, leaving 7 bases unmatched. The CDR3 sequence is 15 residues long. CDR3 DNA: TGTGCCAGTACAAGACTAGCGTTGAACACCGGGGAGCTGTTTTTT. The encoded protein is CASTRLALNTGELFF.

V usage is TRBV4-2 and J usage is TRBJ2-1, with 8 bases fitting TRBD2. The CDR3 runs 15 residues. V lost 3 bases to trimming and J lost 8 bases; unmatched junction nucleotides: 9. Germline loops: CDR1 LGHNA, CDR2 YNFKEQ. CDR3 bases: TGTGCCAGCAGCCACGGGAGCGGGAGTGAGTATGAGCAGTTCTTC. Translation gives CASSHGSGSEYEQFF.